These 16 T cell receptor beta chains share one sample of origin, sequenced in a study of vaccination effects on CD4 cells after COVID-19. Antigen-specific CD4+ T cell clonotypes were called by their expansion after viral peptide-pool culture in ViraFEST. Following 10 days of culture, CD4+ T cells were isolated. Two-dose BNT162b2 or mRNA-1273 vaccination was given to participants. The table came from immunoSEQ multiplex PCR; TCRdb's copy has only in-frame clones and leaves some out. Of roughly 70,000 clones in the sample, under 85% were seen once. Their antigens remain unidentified. The sample in question was CD4+ T cells from PBMCs cultured with HCoV-OC43 spike peptides, obtained after COVID-19 vaccination. Subset specified: HCoV-OC43 spike overlapping peptide pool stimulation. All receptors come from a human donor who received a COVID-19 vaccine.

CDR3 nucleotide sequence: TGCGCCAGCAGCTTGGGGGGACAGATCACAGATACGCAGTATTTT. Its translation is CASSLGGQITDTQYF. The chain recombines TRBV5-1 with TRBJ2-3, with TRBD1 matching over 7 bases. The CDR3 is made up of 15 amino acids. Germline V gives CDR1 SGHRS, CDR2 YFSETQ. Germline trimming cut 0 bases from V and 2 bases from J; bases unmatched to any gene: 3.

This chain joins TRBV5-1 and TRBJ1-4; TRBD1 is a possible D gene (5 bases). With 0 bases removed from V and 5 bases from J, the gap between germline ends came to 14 bases. The CDR3 covers 16 residues. From germline, CDR1 is SGHRS and CDR2 YFSETQ. The chain's CDR3 is CASSLGLGHLNEKLFF. The CDR3 DNA sequence: TGCGCCAGCAGCTTGGGTCTAGGACATCTAAATGAAAAACTGTTTTTT.

The chain employs TRBV4-3 and TRBJ2-1; TRBD2 aligns across 7 bases. From germline, CDR1 is LGHNA and CDR2 YSLEER. With V trimmed by 1 base and J by 4 bases, 4 bases remained unmatched. The length of the CDR3 is 15 residues. As DNA, the CDR3 is TGCGCCAGCAGCCAAGCTCTAGCGGTATACAATGAGCAGTTCTTC. Translation gives CASSQALAVYNEQFF.

This clone has only a few counts. The chain links TRBV12-3 or TRBV12-4 to TRBJ2-5; D not certain. CDR3 length equals 13 residues. Deletions cut 5 bases from V and 5 bases from J, with 12 bases between. The CDR3 loop reads CASSILDAETQYF. DNA for the CDR3: TGTGCCAGCAGTATACTCGACGCGGAGACCCAGTACTTC.

A single count supports this clone. This chain joins TRBV28 and TRBJ1-2, with TRBD1 identical over 9 bases. CDR3 size: 13 residues. Trimming cost V 6 bases and J 7 bases; bases outside gene matches: 6. Germline CDR1 MDHEN, CDR2 SYDVKM. The CDR3 region has the DNA TGTGCCAGCAGGACAGGGGGTGTAAGTGGCTACACCTTC. This translates into CASRTGGVSGYTF.

V and J are TRBV4-3 and TRBJ2-2; D ambiguous. CDR1 LGHNA and CDR2 YSLEER come from the germline V gene. V gave up 0 bases and J gave up 1 base, with 9 bases separating them. The CDR3 loop spans 16 amino acids. CDR3 residues: CASSQEVAMNTGELFF. The CDR3 nucleotides read TGCGCCAGCAGCCAAGAAGTGGCGATGAACACCGGGGAGCTGTTTTTT.

This clone was seen only once. The rearrangement links TRBV12-5 to TRBJ2-2, with D possibly being TRBD2 (5 bases). Germline loops: CDR1 LGHNT, CDR2 FRNRAP. CDR3 length equals 19 residues. With 2 bases removed from V and 0 bases from J, the gap between germline ends came to 19 bases. The CDR3 region is CASGLTPDGVVTNTGELFF. CDR3 DNA: TGTGCTAGTGGTTTGACTCCCGACGGGGTTGTAACGAACACCGGGGAGCTGTTTTTT.

The genes are TRBV11-2 and TRBJ1-2; D is ambiguous. The CDR3 sequence is 12 residues long. Germline V CDR1 and CDR2: SGHAT, FQNNGV. The germline V and J ends were trimmed by 4 bases and 3 bases, with 6 bases remaining between them. As DNA, the CDR3 is TGTGCCAGCAGCTCGGCAGACTATGGCTACACCTTC. Its protein product is CASSSADYGYTF.

The J gene is TRBJ2-3, the V gene TRBV7-3, with a weak D call TRBD2 (7 bases). The CDR3 is 16 amino acids. Germline CDR1 is SGHTA and CDR2 is FQGTGA. V shed 5 bases and J shed 2 bases, with 17 bases lying between them. The CDR3 is CASSPGVRGPTDTQYF. In nucleotides, the CDR3 is TGTGCCAGCAGCCCTGGGGTGCGGGGGCCCACAGATACGCAGTATTTT.

The V gene is TRBV18, the J gene TRBJ1-1; 7 bases line up with TRBD1. The germline gives CDR1 KGHSH, CDR2 LQKENI. The CDR3 consists of 14 residues. V trimming: 3 bases; J trimming: 5 bases; junction bases outside the gene matches: 6. DNA of the CDR3: TGTGCCAGCTCACCCAACAGGGGAGGTACTGAAGCTTTCTTT. It specifies CASSPNRGGTEAFF.

The CDR3 loop reads CASSLWGNTIYF. CDR3 nucleotides: TGTGCCAGCAGCTTATGGGGAAACACCATATATTTT. This chain connects TRBV7-2 to TRBJ1-3; D call uncertain. This CDR3 region has 12 residues. The V end was cut by 2 bases, the J end by 4 bases, with 3 bases between. Germline V gives CDR1 SGHTA, CDR2 FQGNSA.

This sequence joins TRBV5-1 and TRBJ1-1; TRBD1 agrees at 7 bases. Trimming removed 6 bases from V and 4 bases from J; junction bases left unmatched: 9. This CDR3 contains 14 residues. Germline V CDR1 and CDR2: SGHRS, YFSETQ. The CDR3 nucleotides are TGCGCCAGCACCCAACGGGGACAGTCCACTGAAGCTTTCTTT. Translated, it gives CASTQRGQSTEAFF.

The chain has TRBV5-6 and TRBJ2-3, with TRBD2 matching over 8 bases. This CDR3 is built from 15 residues. With 1 base clipped from V and 6 bases from J, the junction kept 7 bases outside the gene matches. From germline, CDR1 is SGHDT and CDR2 YYEEEE. The CDR3 sequence is CASSLTGGAGDTQYF. Here the CDR3 DNA reads TGTGCCAGCAGCTTGACGGGGGGGGCAGGGGATACGCAGTATTTT.

CDR3 in DNA: TGCGCCAGCAGCTGGGACAGCTCGGGCGGCGAGCAGTACGTC. This sequence encodes CASSWDSSGGEQYV. The V and J genes are TRBV5-1 and TRBJ2-7; TRBD1 agrees at 7 bases. Per the germline V gene, CDR1 is SGHRS and CDR2 is YFSETQ. This CDR3 comprises 14 residues. V gave up 3 bases and J gave up 6 bases; unmatched junction bases: 9.

As to this clone: The same CDR3 is also encoded by other DNA sequences in this sample. The gene calls are TRBV3-1 (or the pseudogene TRBV3-2) and TRBJ2-2; TRBD1 agrees at 10 bases. Per germline, CDR1 LGHDT and CDR2 YNNKEL (reference sequence). The CDR3 length is 16 residues. V lost 4 bases to trimming and J lost 2 bases; unmatched junction nucleotides: 4. In DNA, the CDR3 is TGTGCCAGCAGCCTGGGACAGGGGAGTAACACCGGGGAGCTGTTTTTT. Amino acids: CASSLGQGSNTGELFF.

This clone was seen only once. The chain couples TRBV7-2 to TRBJ1-4; 8 bases agree with TRBD1. V dropped 4 bases and J dropped 8; count of bases not matched to a gene: 6. Germline V gene data show CDR1 as SGHTA and CDR2 as FQGNSA. The CDR3 has 14 residues. The CDR3 loop is CASSSRTGLEKLFF. The CDR3 DNA sequence: TGTGCCAGCAGCTCCAGGACAGGGTTAGAAAAACTGTTTTTT.